The 7 T cell receptor beta chains listed next were all sequenced from one sample in a study of blood T cell repertoires in COVID-19 (TCRdb year 2020). Libraries were constructed by the immunoSEQ multiplex PCR assay. TCRdb re-hosts the immuneACCESS table, in-frame sequences only. Its copies lack some clones; in the studies checked, an unresolved V gene accounts for under half of them, and the cause for the rest is not known. The sample table contains about 240,000 clones; only one count was recorded for more than 70% of them. The ten top clones hold 0.9% to 1% of the sample. The sequenced sample was peripheral blood. These receptors came from a woman aged 40 to 50 who had recovered from COVID-19.

The chain employs TRBV19 and TRBJ1-1; D is perhaps TRBD1 (5 bases). This CDR3 has 11 amino acids. Germline CDR1 LNHDA, CDR2 SQIVND (reference sequence). V was cut by 7 bases and J by 8 bases, with 11 bases left in between. The CDR3 protein is CASTGLREAFF. The CDR3 nucleotides read TGTGCCAGTACGGGACTTAGGGAAGCTTTCTTT.

The chain is built from TRBV3-1 (or the pseudogene TRBV3-2) and TRBJ2-2; D call uncertain. This CDR3 spans 13 amino acids. Germline V gives CDR1 LGHDT, CDR2 YNNKEL (reference sequence). The germline V and J ends were trimmed by 0 bases and 6 bases, with 5 bases remaining between them. The CDR3 nucleotides are TGTGCCAGCAGCCAAGATCAGGCCGGGGAGCTGTTTTTT. Translation gives CASSQDQAGELFF.

This chain joins TRBV10-3 and TRBJ2-7; 15 nucleotides match TRBD2. J lost 5 bases, V lost 0 bases, and 8 bases had no gene match. The CDR3 spans 18 residues. Germline-derived CDR1 and CDR2 are ENHRY and SYGVKD. The CDR3 DNA follows: TGTGCCATCAGTGAGTCTACGGGACTAGCGGGAGGAGGCCACGAGCAGTACTTC. Residues: CAISESTGLAGGGHEQYF.

The chain couples TRBV4-1 to TRBJ2-1, with D maybe TRBD2 (6 bases). The germline V gene has CDR1 MGHRA and CDR2 YSYEKL. Trimming took 0 bases from V and 1 from J, leaving 13 bases between them. This CDR3 has 17 amino acids. The CDR3 here is CASSQDGASVSYNEQFF. CDR3 DNA sequence: TGCGCCAGCAGCCAAGATGGGGCTAGCGTATCCTACAATGAGCAGTTCTTC.

The chain has TRBV28 and TRBJ1-6, with TRBD1 identical over 12 bases. This CDR3 has 16 amino acids. Germline lookup yields CDR1 MDHEN and CDR2 SYDVKM. V shed 5 bases, J shed 9 bases, and the junction held 8 bases outside the gene matches. CDR3 loop: CASSRDRGLGGSPLHF. Here the CDR3 DNA reads TGTGCCAGCAGTAGGGACAGGGGGCTCGGGGGTTCACCCCTCCACTTT.

The chain joins TRBV19 to TRBJ2-4, with 7 bases matching TRBD2. There are 16 residues in the CDR3. The V gene's germline CDR1 is LNHDA and CDR2 SQIVND (reference sequence). V dropped 5 bases and J dropped 1; count of bases not matched to a gene: 8. CDR3 amino acids: CASSGEGTGAKNIQYF. CDR3 bases: TGTGCCAGTAGTGGGGAGGGTACCGGGGCCAAAAACATTCAGTACTTC.

This chain joins TRBV27 and TRBJ1-1, with 9 bases fitting TRBD1. Germline CDR1 MNHEY, CDR2 SMNVEV (reference sequence). The CDR3 has 13 amino acids. The trim removed 6 bases at V and 7 bases at J, leaving 6 bases unmatched. The CDR3: CASRNRQGVEAFF. The CDR3 DNA reads TGTGCCAGCAGGAATCGACAGGGGGTTGAAGCTTTCTTT.